This is a list of T cell receptor beta chains from one sample in a study of T cell changes during pregnancy in multiple sclerosis. The table came from immunoSEQ multiplex PCR; TCRdb's copy has only in-frame clones and leaves some out. The sample contains about 51,000 clones, approximately 92% of which appear only once. The sample in question was CD4+ T cells from peripheral blood mononuclear cells, obtained in the third trimester of pregnancy. The receptors originated from a female donor with multiple sclerosis, enrolled in a pregnancy study. Each CDR3 is given with its conserved first and last residue. The D gene is left open where the match is weak. Clone size is shown for a subset of rows, as once, few, many or a class of expanded clone.

- TRBJ2-4 TRBD1 13 TRBV19 CASLGQGLGIQYF TGTGCCAGCCTGGGACAGGGGCTTGGCATTCAGTACTTC
- TRBJ2-1 - 16 TRBV7-2 CASSLGGASPLNEQFF TGTGCCAGCAGCCTTGGCGGGGCCAGCCCCCTCAATGAGCAGTTCTTC
- TRBJ2-6 - 16 TRBV19 CASSILGGSGANVLTF TGTGCCAGTAGTATCCTAGGGGGATCTGGGGCCAACGTCCTGACTTTC
- TRBJ2-7 TRBD2 14 TRBV28 CASKTGGILYEQYF TGTGCCAGCAAGACGGGAGGGATCCTCTACGAGCAGTACTTC
once TRBJ1-1 - 13 TRBV19 CASSIMRGTEAFF TGTGCCAGTAGTATAATGCGGGGCACTGAAGCTTTCTTT
- TRBJ2-3 TRBD2 16 TRBV9 CASSSRGRVGTDTQYF TGTGCCAGCAGCTCCCGGGGGAGGGTTGGCACAGATACGCAGTATTTT
- TRBJ2-2 TRBD2 14 TRBV25-1 CASRTHSGTGELFF TGTGCCAGCAGAACCCATAGCGGGACCGGGGAGCTGTTTTTT
- TRBJ2-3 TRBD1 16 TRBV11-1 CASSFLGTGRTDTQYF TGTGCCAGCAGCTTTTTGGGGACAGGCCGCACAGATACGCAGTATTTT
- TRBJ2-2 - 13 TRBV27 CASSFRNTGELFF TGTGCCAGCAGTTTCCGGAACACCGGGGAGCTGTTTTTT
- TRBJ1-2 TRBD1 15 TRBV18 CASSPGQGENYGYTF TGTGCCAGCTCACCCGGACAGGGGGAAAACTATGGCTACACCTTC
- TRBJ2-7 TRBD2 15 TRBV30 CARGTSGGKTYEQYF TGTGCCCGAGGGACTAGCGGGGGAAAAACCTACGAGCAGTACTTC